Listed below are T cell receptor beta chains from one sample, sequenced in a study of vaccination and CD4 T cells after COVID-19. These receptors lack a known antigen. TCRdb passed the PCR reads through MiXCR, listing each CDR3 protein once. The table shows some 14,000 distinct CDR3 sequences, with roughly 27% occurring only once. Specimen: CD4+ T cells from blood, cultured in vitro, collected before SARS-CoV-2 vaccination. The receptors here all came from a human donor who received a COVID-19 vaccine. Both conserved end residues are part of each CDR3. The D gene is left open where the match is weak. Clone size appears in some rows only: once, few, many, or a class for an expanded clone.

len,v_gene,abundance,d_gene,j_gene,CDR3aa,CDR3nt
16,TRBV12-3/TRBV12-4,few,TRBD1,TRBJ1-5,CASSLGYGTANQPQHF,TGTGCCAGCAGTTTAGGGTACGGGACAGCTAATCAGCCCCAGCATTTT
17,TRBV27,few,.,TRBJ2-7,CASSSRLARDNSYEQYF,TGTGCCAGCAGTAGCCGCCTCGCAAGGGATAATTCCTACGAGCAGTACTTC
16,TRBV6-1,.,.,TRBJ1-2,CASSEAPRTMTYGYTF,TGTGCCAGCAGTGAAGCACCTCGGACGATGACCTATGGCTACACCTTC
14,TRBV30,few,TRBD2,TRBJ2-3,CAWRLAGATDTQYF,TGTGCCTGGAGACTAGCGGGGGCGACAGATACGCAGTATTTT
13,TRBV6-5,.,TRBD2,TRBJ2-5,CASSYAGGETQYF,TGTGCCAGCAGTTACGCGGGGGGTGAGACCCAGTACTTC
13,TRBV25-1,.,TRBD2,TRBJ2-1,CASSGDSGGEQFF,TGTGCCAGCAGTGGTGACTCGGGAGGTGAGCAGTTCTTC
14,TRBV28,.,TRBD1,TRBJ2-2,CASSLHRGRGELFF,TGTGCCAGCAGTTTACACAGGGGGCGTGGGGAGCTGTTTTTT
14,TRBV7-3,.,TRBD1,TRBJ1-2,CASSSTGGGYGYTF,TGTGCCAGCAGCTCTACAGGGGGCGGGTATGGCTACACCTTC
19,TRBV20-1,.,TRBD2,TRBJ2-3,CSATAWRTSGGSSTDTQYF,TGCAGTGCTACAGCTTGGAGGACTAGCGGGGGTTCCAGCACAGATACGCAGTATTTT
16,TRBV7-9,.,TRBD2,TRBJ2-5,CASSDRGLAGQETQYF,TGTGCCAGCAGCGACCGAGGACTAGCGGGGCAAGAGACCCAGTACTTC
15,TRBV19,.,.,TRBJ1-2,CASSIGRGTDYGYTF,TGTGCCAGTAGTATAGGACGGGGGACCGACTATGGCTACACCTTC
15,TRBV6-5,few,.,TRBJ1-6,CASSFTLTGSYPLHF,TGTGCCAGCAGTTTCACCTTAACAGGGAGCTACCCCCTCCACTTT
18,TRBV7-8,.,TRBD2,TRBJ2-1,CASSSPGTSGGLGYEQFF,TGTGCCAGCAGCTCCCCCGGGACTAGCGGGGGTCTCGGGTATGAGCAGTTCTTC
16,TRBV15,few,.,TRBJ1-5,CATSREESEGNQPQHF,TGTGCCACCAGCAGAGAGGAATCGGAAGGCAATCAGCCCCAGCATTTT
16,TRBV24-1,.,TRBD1,TRBJ1-5,CATSDPTGDGTDTQHF,TGTGCCACCAGTGATCCGACAGGGGACGGCACAGATACGCAGCATTTT
16,TRBV6-1,.,TRBD2,TRBJ2-7,CASSRPGLAGKNEQYF,TGTGCCAGCAGTCGCCCGGGACTAGCGGGGAAGAACGAGCAGTACTTC
15,TRBV5-1,.,.,TRBJ1-1,CASSLVTGSTTEAFF,TGCGCCAGCAGCTTGGTAACAGGGTCTACCACTGAAGCTTTCTTT
14,TRBV5-1,.,.,TRBJ2-7,CASSLTGTSYEQYF,TGCGCCAGCAGCTTGACAGGGACCTCCTACGAGCAGTACTTC
16,TRBV6-2/TRBV6-3,.,TRBD1,TRBJ1-6,CASSARQGAGNSPLHF,TGTGCCAGCAGTGCCCGACAGGGGGCAGGGAATTCACCCCTCCACTTT
16,TRBV10-3,.,TRBD1,TRBJ1-5,CAISESKGQGQGPQHF,TGTGCCATCAGTGAGTCGAAGGGACAGGGGCAAGGGCCCCAGCATTTT
12,TRBV7-9,.,.,TRBJ2-7,CASSLQSYEQYF,TGTGCCAGCAGCTTACAATCATACGAGCAGTACTTC
13,TRBV20-1,few,.,TRBJ1-4,CSAGKQGNEKLFF,TGCAGTGCTGGAAAACAAGGAAATGAAAAACTGTTTTTT
13,TRBV12-3/TRBV12-4,.,.,TRBJ2-1,CASSLEVPNEQFF,TGTGCCAGCAGTTTAGAGGTCCCTAATGAGCAGTTCTTC
16,TRBV19,few,.,TRBJ1-2,CASRRRAEQPSDRYTF,TGTGCCAGTAGGCGACGGGCGGAACAGCCGTCGGATCGCTACACCTTC
16,TRBV30,.,TRBD1,TRBJ2-7,CAWSVRQGNQPYEQYF,TGTGCCTGGAGTGTGAGACAGGGGAATCAACCCTACGAGCAGTACTTC
13,TRBV10-3,.,.,TRBJ1-6,CAILEGPNSPLHF,TGTGCCATCTTAGAGGGACCCAATTCACCCCTCCACTTT
16,TRBV3-1,once,.,TRBJ2-5,CASSQELGLDEETQYF,TGTGCCAGCAGCCAAGAGTTAGGGTTGGACGAAGAGACCCAGTACTTC
15,TRBV6-1,.,TRBD1,TRBJ1-5,CASSPLDREAQPQHF,TGTGCCAGCAGTCCTTTAGACAGGGAGGCTCAGCCCCAGCATTTT
15,TRBV5-1,.,TRBD1,TRBJ1-3,CASSRTTGDGNTIYF,TGCGCCAGCAGCCGGACGACAGGGGACGGAAACACCATATATTTT
14,TRBV30,few,TRBD1,TRBJ2-7,CAWSRWTGGDEQYF,TGTGCCTGGAGTCGATGGACAGGGGGCGACGAGCAGTACTTC
17,TRBV20-1,.,TRBD1,TRBJ1-2,CSARVPGTVPSEGGYTF,TGCAGTGCTAGAGTTCCCGGGACAGTCCCCTCTGAGGGGGGCTACACCTTC
15,TRBV30,once,.,TRBJ2-6,CAWSVPAAGANVLTF,TGTGCCTGGAGTGTACCAGCTGCGGGGGCCAACGTCCTGACTTTC
13,TRBV7-8,.,.,TRBJ1-2,CASSLAYREYYTF,TGTGCCAGCAGCTTAGCGTACCGGGAGTACTACACCTTC
18,TRBV12-3/TRBV12-4,once,TRBD2,TRBJ2-1,CASRGGSGYPLGYNEQFF,TGTGCCAGCAGGGGAGGGTCGGGTTACCCCCTGGGGTACAATGAGCAGTTCTTC
15,TRBV2,few,TRBD1,TRBJ1-2,CASRGDRQSLYGYTF,TGTGCCAGCAGGGGGGACAGGCAATCGTTATATGGCTACACCTTC
16,TRBV6-5,few,TRBD1,TRBJ1-1,CASSYARDRLNTEAFF,TGTGCCAGCAGTTACGCCAGGGACAGGCTCAACACTGAAGCTTTCTTT
19,TRBV20-1,.,TRBD2,TRBJ2-5,CSADPLDLAGGPSHETQYF,TGCAGTGCTGATCCATTAGATCTAGCGGGGGGGCCTTCGCACGAGACCCAGTACTTC
13,TRBV10-3,few,.,TRBJ1-2,CAISGDKFYGYTF,TGTGCCATCAGTGGAGACAAGTTCTATGGCTACACCTTC
14,TRBV19,.,.,TRBJ2-2,CASHRTEFTGELFF,TGTGCCAGTCATAGAACAGAGTTCACCGGGGAGCTGTTTTTT
14,TRBV7-2,.,TRBD1,TRBJ1-2,CASSLDRFNYGYTF,TGTGCCAGCAGCTTGGACAGGTTTAACTATGGCTACACCTTC
14,TRBV9,few,TRBD1,TRBJ1-5,CASSETGGSQPQHF,TGTGCCAGCAGCGAGACAGGGGGCAGTCAGCCCCAGCATTTT
11,TRBV11-3,few,.,TRBJ2-7,CASSSVNEQYF,TGTGCCAGCAGCTCCGTCAACGAGCAGTACTTC
18,TRBV4-2,few,TRBD2,TRBJ2-5,CASSQFGLAGGQVETQYF,TGTGCCAGCAGCCAATTCGGACTAGCGGGGGGGCAAGTAGAGACCCAGTACTTC
13,TRBV7-7,.,TRBD2,TRBJ2-3,CASSGTVTDTQYF,TGTGCCAGTAGCGGGACGGTTACAGATACGCAGTATTTT
13,TRBV5-1,few,.,TRBJ2-5,CASSLGDGETQYF,TGCGCCAGCAGCTTGGGGGATGGGGAGACCCAGTACTTC
14,TRBV20-1,few,.,TRBJ2-3,CSGRQATSTDTQYF,TGCAGTGGCAGACAGGCCACTAGCACAGATACGCAGTATTTT
14,TRBV5-1,.,.,TRBJ1-6,CASSESSYNSPLHF,TGCGCCAGCAGTGAGAGCTCCTATAATTCACCCCTCCACTTT
16,TRBV6-1,.,.,TRBJ2-5,CASSDGQTSFQETQYF,TGTGCCAGCAGTGATGGGCAAACTAGCTTCCAAGAGACCCAGTACTTC
15,TRBV12-3/TRBV12-4,few,.,TRBJ1-5,CASSFGGGGNQPQHF,TGTGCCAGCAGTTTCGGGGGGGGCGGAAATCAGCCCCAGCATTTT
12,TRBV6-1,few,.,TRBJ1-1,CASREVKTEAFF,TGTGCCAGCAGAGAAGTCAAGACTGAAGCTTTCTTT
18,TRBV7-2,few,TRBD2,TRBJ2-6,CASSRVAGGLGGANVLTF,TGTGCCAGCAGCCGCGTAGCGGGGGGTTTAGGTGGGGCCAACGTCCTGACTTTC
16,TRBV6-1,.,TRBD1,TRBJ2-2,CASRPPGTGTTGELFF,TGTGCCAGCAGACCACCCGGGACAGGGACCACCGGGGAGCTGTTTTTT
14,TRBV5-1,.,.,TRBJ2-5,CASSFDSSQETQYF,TGCGCCAGCAGCTTCGACAGTTCCCAAGAGACCCAGTACTTC
16,TRBV5-1,few,TRBD1,TRBJ1-2,CASSPPSPQGAYGYTF,TGCGCCAGCAGCCCACCCTCCCCTCAGGGGGCCTATGGCTACACCTTC
15,TRBV5-1,.,.,TRBJ1-5,CASSLGDNSNQPQHF,TGCGCCAGCAGCTTGGGAGACAACAGCAATCAGCCCCAGCATTTT
17,TRBV4-1,few,.,TRBJ1-5,CASSQVDMGLTTQPQHF,TGCGCCAGCAGCCAAGTTGATATGGGGCTCACGACTCAGCCCCAGCATTTT
13,TRBV7-9,.,TRBD2,TRBJ2-5,CASSRGGQETQYF,TGTGCCAGCAGCCGCGGGGGGCAAGAGACCCAGTACTTC